This passage covers 28 T cell receptor beta chains from one sample sequenced in a study of beta chain features in type 1 diabetes. cDNA synthesis used the whole RNA isolate, giving expressed TCRB sequences. The method was immunoSEQ multiplex PCR; TCRdb's version includes in-frame clones alone and lacks a portion of them. The sample holds around 400,000 clones, roughly 16% seen once. Sample: naive CD4+ T cells from blood. The source is a woman under 30 in good health.

The chain combines TRBV30 with TRBJ2-7; the match to TRBD2 covers 8 bases. V lost 8 bases to trimming and J lost 3 bases; unmatched junction nucleotides: 9. The CDR3 has 13 residues. The V gene's germline CDR1 is GTSNPN and CDR2 SVGIG (reference sequence). The CDR3 sequence is CATRTSGYYEQYF. The CDR3 nucleotides read TGTGCCACGCGAACTAGCGGTTACTACGAGCAGTACTTC.

Points on this clone: One end of the junction does not line up with germline, which may come from a read error. The chain joins TRBV7-7 to TRBJ2-5; 12 bases map to TRBD2. Looked up from germline, CDR1 is SSHAT and CDR2 is FNYEAQ (reference sequence). This CDR3 is built from 15 residues. In DNA, the CDR3 is TGTGCTAGCAGCTTAGGACTAGCGGGGAGTGAGACCCAGTACTTC. Its translation is CASSLGLAGSETQYF. The full variable domain, completed using reference TRBV7-7 and TRBJ2-5, is GAGVSQSPRYKVTKRGQDVTLRCDPISSHATLYWYQQALGQGPEFLTYFNYEAQPDKSGLPSDRFSAERPEGSISTLTIQRTEQRDSAMYRCASSLGLAGSETQYFGPGTRLLVL.

This clone was counted only a few times. This chain uses TRBV7-2 with TRBJ1-5; D is possibly TRBD1 (6 bases). Germline loops: CDR1 SGHTA, CDR2 FQGNSA. Trimming shortened V by 6 bases and J by 9 bases, and 12 bases separated the two germline ends. CDR3 length: 12 residues. CDR3 loop: CASSPGVGPQHF. CDR3 in DNA: TGTGCCAGCAGTCCAGGGGTTGGGCCCCAGCATTTT.

In this sample, this clone turned up a few times. The genes are TRBV2 and TRBJ2-3; D ambiguous. This CDR3 is built from 12 residues. Germline lookup yields CDR1 SNHLY and CDR2 FYNNEI. Trimming cost V 4 bases and J 6 bases, with 8 bases left between them. CDR3 bases: TGTGCCAGCAGTGCCCGGGTCGATACGCAGTATTTT. Translating it yields CASSARVDTQYF.

This clone was seen only a few times. The rearrangement links TRBV19 to TRBJ2-7; D ambiguous. V was shortened by 3 bases and J by 0 bases, with 12 bases between the two germline ends. Germline V gives CDR1 LNHDA, CDR2 SQIVND (reference sequence). The CDR3 length is 15 residues. In nucleotides, the CDR3 is TGTGCCAGTAGTATTGGAGCTTTGAGCTCCTACGAGCAGTACTTC. Protein: CASSIGALSSYEQYF.

There are a few counts of this clone. The chain combines TRBV28 with TRBJ1-2; 7 bases map to TRBD1. V shed 5 bases and J 8 bases; nucleotides not matched to a gene: 8. There are 13 residues in the CDR3. Germline V CDR1 and CDR2: MDHEN, SYDVKM. CDR3 nucleotide sequence: TGTGCCAGCAGTACCCGGACAGGCAGGGGCTACACCTTC. It specifies CASSTRTGRGYTF.

This clone was picked up one time. The chain employs TRBV9 and TRBJ2-1; 9 bases match TRBD2. Trimming cost V 0 bases and J 3 bases; bases outside gene matches: 7. Germline V CDR1 and CDR2: SGDLS, YYNGEE. The CDR3 covers 17 residues. The CDR3 here is CASSVGPAGGLYNEQFF. The CDR3, as DNA: TGTGCCAGCAGCGTAGGCCCAGCGGGAGGCCTCTACAATGAGCAGTTCTTC.

This clone was seen a few times. The rearrangement uses TRBV29-1 and TRBJ2-7; D gene unclear. The CDR3 runs 13 residues. Per the germline V gene, CDR1 is SQVTM and CDR2 is ANQGSEA. Trimming stripped 3 bases from V and 0 bases from J, with 9 bases between. Here the CDR3 reads CSVEGSSSYEQYF. CDR3 DNA: TGCAGCGTTGAGGGCAGCAGCTCCTACGAGCAGTACTTC.

This clone was counted a few times. The genes are TRBV15 and TRBJ2-5, with TRBD2 matching 14 bases. This CDR3 comprises 16 residues. V trimming: 2 bases; J trimming: 4 bases; junction bases outside the gene matches: 3. Germline CDR1 is LNHNV and CDR2 is YYDKDF (reference sequence). The CDR3 coding sequence is TGTGCCACCAGCAGAAGGGGACTAGCGGGAGTAGAGACCCAGTACTTC. Amino acids: CATSRRGLAGVETQYF.

This clone came up a few times. CDR3 residues: CAWKRAINYGYTF. The CDR3 DNA reads TGTGCCTGGAAGCGAGCGATTAACTATGGCTACACCTTC. The chain is built from TRBV30 and TRBJ1-2; D gene unclear. The CDR3 is made up of 13 amino acids. The germline V gene has CDR1 GTSNPN and CDR2 SVGIG (reference sequence). V was clipped by 4 bases and J by 1 base, with 10 bases between them.

V is TRBV29-1 and J is TRBJ2-3; the match to TRBD2 covers 7 bases. The CDR3 has 14 residues. In germline, CDR1 is SQVTM, CDR2 ANQGSEA. CDR3 protein: CSGDYSGSTDTQYF. CDR3 coding DNA: TGCAGTGGAGATTATAGCGGGAGCACAGATACGCAGTATTTT.

This clone appeared once. The chain couples TRBV28 to TRBJ2-4; a possible D gene is TRBD2 (6 bases). The CDR3 has 12 residues. Germline V gives CDR1 MDHEN, CDR2 SYDVKM. V was shortened by 7 bases and J by 12 bases, with 16 bases between the two germline ends. The CDR3 bases are TGTGCCAGCACTGAACGGCGGGGATATCAGTACTTC. Residues: CASTERRGYQYF.

A few counts support this clone. The V and J genes are TRBV7-9 and TRBJ2-5; D possibly corresponds to TRBD1 (6 bases). This CDR3 contains 15 residues. The V gene lost 2 bases and the J gene lost 2 bases, with 12 bases spanning the gap. Per the germline V gene, CDR1 is SEHNR and CDR2 is FQNEAQ (reference sequence). This CDR3 is CASSLYPTGQETQYF. In nucleotides, the CDR3 is TGTGCCAGCAGCTTATACCCGACAGGACAAGAGACCCAGTACTTC. The full variable domain, completed using reference TRBV7-9 and TRBJ2-5, is DTGVSQNPRHKITKRGQNVTFRCDPISEHNRLYWYRQTLGQGPEFLTYFQNEAQLEKSRLLSDRFSAERPKGSFSTLEIQRTEQGDSAMYLCASSLYPTGQETQYFGPGTRLLVL.

This clone showed up just a few times. The V gene is TRBV11-2, the J gene TRBJ2-3; tentatively, D is TRBD1 (6 bases). V was clipped by 8 bases and J by 0 bases, with 15 bases between them. Per the germline V gene, CDR1 is SGHAT and CDR2 is FQNNGV. CDR3 length: 15 amino acids. The chain's CDR3 is CASAYRVGSTDTQYF. In DNA, the CDR3 is TGTGCCAGCGCCTACAGGGTCGGGAGCACAGATACGCAGTATTTT.

This clone showed up just a few times. The chain has TRBV29-1 and TRBJ1-1; 9 bases align to TRBD1. In germline, CDR1 is SQVTM, CDR2 ANQGSEA. The CDR3 length is 13 residues. Trimming cost V 6 bases and J 4 bases; bases outside gene matches: 6. The CDR3 here is CSVSGQGITEAFF. Here the CDR3 DNA reads TGCAGCGTGTCTGGACAGGGGATCACTGAAGCTTTCTTT.

This clone was observed a handful of times. The J gene is TRBJ2-7, the V gene TRBV4-3; D might be TRBD2 (5 bases). Germline V gene sequence: CDR1 LGHNA, CDR2 YSLEER. The CDR3 is 13 residues long. The V and J ends lost 0 bases and 3 bases respectively, with 6 bases between them. The chain's CDR3 is CASSQERGYEQYF. As DNA, the CDR3 is TGCGCCAGCAGCCAAGAACGGGGCTACGAGCAGTACTTC.

This clone was counted a few times. The chain has TRBV15 and TRBJ1-5; D is unclear. The CDR3 spans 14 residues. Trimming took 1 base from V and 0 from J, leaving 4 bases between them. CDR1 and CDR2 (germline): LNHNV, YYDKDF (reference sequence). CDR3 protein: CATSRAYSNQPQHF. For the CDR3, the DNA is TGTGCCACCAGCAGAGCCTATAGCAATCAGCCCCAGCATTTT.

This clone turned up a few times. The chain has TRBV14 and TRBJ2-2; the match to TRBD2 covers 12 bases. Germline V CDR1 and CDR2: SGHDN, FVKESK. The length of the CDR3 is 16 residues. V shed 4 bases and J 7 bases; nucleotides not matched to a gene: 7. As DNA, the CDR3 is TGTGCCAGCAGCCTCAGACTAGCGGGAGTGATCGGGGAGCTGTTTTTT. Amino acids: CASSLRLAGVIGELFF.

This clone was found a few times. The rearrangement uses TRBV10-3 and TRBJ1-1; D is uncertain. Trimming pared 4 bases from V and 4 bases from J, leaving 7 bases between. This CDR3 has 12 amino acids. Germline V gene lookup returns CDR1 ENHRY and CDR2 SYGVKD. In nucleotides, the CDR3 is TGTGCCATCAGTGTGCGGGGCACTGAAGCTTTCTTT. Translating it yields CAISVRGTEAFF.

This clone showed up just a few times. The V and J genes are TRBV28 and TRBJ2-7; D is undetermined. The CDR3 consists of 12 residues. The germline V gene has CDR1 MDHEN and CDR2 SYDVKM. The V end lost 9 bases, the J end lost 2 bases, and 11 bases lay between the germline ends. The CDR3 is CASKSETYEQYF. CDR3 DNA sequence: TGTGCCAGTAAGAGCGAGACCTACGAGCAGTACTTC.

The CDR3 DNA sequence: TGTGCCAGCAGCCGCCGGGACAGGGTCACTGAAGCTTTCTTT. It specifies CASSRRDRVTEAFF. The chain is built from TRBV7-9 and TRBJ1-1, with TRBD1 identical over 9 bases. The CDR3 contains 14 residues. The V segment lost 5 bases and the J segment 4 bases; nucleotides outside the gene matches: 5. Germline values: CDR1 SEHNR, CDR2 FQNEAQ (reference sequence).

This clone has more than one count but fewer than ten. This chain uses TRBV19 with TRBJ1-3; 9 positions match TRBD1. V lost 5 bases to trimming and J lost 0 bases; unmatched junction nucleotides: 8. CDR3 length equals 17 residues. Germline V gene sequence: CDR1 LNHDA, CDR2 SQIVND (reference sequence). CDR3 residues: CASSPGTGTHSGNTIYF. Written as DNA, the CDR3 is TGTGCCAGTAGTCCCGGGACAGGGACACACTCTGGAAACACCATATATTTT. The full variable domain, completed using reference TRBV19 and TRBJ1-3, is DGGITQSPKYLFRKEGQNVTLSCEQNLNHDAMYWYRQDPGQGLRLIYYSQIVNDFQKGDIAEGYSVSREKKESFPLTVTSAQKNPTAFYLCASSPGTGTHSGNTIYFGEGSWLTVV.

The CDR3: CASRLGGGYEQYF. In DNA, the CDR3 is TGTGCCAGCAGACTAGGGGGGGGCTACGAGCAGTACTTC. This rearrangement joins TRBV7-2 to TRBJ2-7; perhaps TRBD2 as D (7 bases). The germline CDR1 and CDR2 sequences are SGHTA and FQGNSA. CDR3 length: 13 residues. Trimming took 6 bases from V and 3 from J, leaving 12 bases between them.

This chain joins TRBV19 and TRBJ2-7, with D maybe TRBD2 (5 bases). The CDR3 is 14 residues long. The V end was cut by 5 bases, the J end by 4 bases, with 15 bases between. CDR1 LNHDA and CDR2 SQIVND come from the germline V gene (reference sequence). The CDR3 region has the DNA TGTGCCAGTAGTCGAGGACTGCTTTCTTACGAGCAGTACTTC. It is translated as CASSRGLLSYEQYF.

This clone occurred a few times. The V gene is TRBV18, the J gene TRBJ1-5; 7 bases align to TRBD1. This CDR3 has 15 residues. Germline trimming cut 2 bases from V and 7 bases from J; bases unmatched to any gene: 8. Germline V gene data show CDR1 as KGHSH and CDR2 as LQKENI. CDR3 loop: CASSPDIGGLQPQHF. Written as DNA, the CDR3 is TGTGCCAGCTCACCAGACATAGGGGGCTTGCAGCCCCAGCATTTT.

The chain combines TRBV7-9 with TRBJ2-7; no clear D. CDR1 and CDR2 from the germline V gene are SEHNR and FQNEAQ (reference sequence). Trimming pared 4 bases from V and 0 bases from J, leaving 4 bases between. The CDR3 sequence is 12 residues long. CDR3 nucleotides: TGTGCCAGCAGCTCCAGCTCCTACGAGCAGTACTTC. Translation gives CASSSSSYEQYF. The full variable domain, completed using reference TRBV7-9 and TRBJ2-7, is DTGVSQNPRHKITKRGQNVTFRCDPISEHNRLYWYRQTLGQGPEFLTYFQNEAQLEKSRLLSDRFSAERPKGSFSTLEIQRTEQGDSAMYLCASSSSSYEQYFGPGTRLTVT.

The chain employs TRBV2 and TRBJ1-1; possibly TRBD1 for D (5 bases). The CDR3 is 17 amino acids. Trimming left V 4 bases short and J 0 bases short, with 18 bases between. Germline V lookup: CDR1 SNHLY, CDR2 FYNNEI. CDR3 nucleotides: TGTGCCAGCAGTGCGCGACAAGGGGTTGGGATGAACACTGAAGCTTTCTTT. It yields the protein CASSARQGVGMNTEAFF.

The J gene is TRBJ2-6, the V gene TRBV5-6; D is unclear. The V gene lost 4 bases and the J gene lost 4 bases, with 6 bases spanning the gap. The germline V gene encodes CDR1 SGHDT and CDR2 YYEEEE. This CDR3 spans 13 amino acids. The CDR3: CASSAEGANVLTF. The CDR3 DNA sequence: TGTGCCAGCAGCGCCGAGGGGGCCAACGTCCTGACTTTC.